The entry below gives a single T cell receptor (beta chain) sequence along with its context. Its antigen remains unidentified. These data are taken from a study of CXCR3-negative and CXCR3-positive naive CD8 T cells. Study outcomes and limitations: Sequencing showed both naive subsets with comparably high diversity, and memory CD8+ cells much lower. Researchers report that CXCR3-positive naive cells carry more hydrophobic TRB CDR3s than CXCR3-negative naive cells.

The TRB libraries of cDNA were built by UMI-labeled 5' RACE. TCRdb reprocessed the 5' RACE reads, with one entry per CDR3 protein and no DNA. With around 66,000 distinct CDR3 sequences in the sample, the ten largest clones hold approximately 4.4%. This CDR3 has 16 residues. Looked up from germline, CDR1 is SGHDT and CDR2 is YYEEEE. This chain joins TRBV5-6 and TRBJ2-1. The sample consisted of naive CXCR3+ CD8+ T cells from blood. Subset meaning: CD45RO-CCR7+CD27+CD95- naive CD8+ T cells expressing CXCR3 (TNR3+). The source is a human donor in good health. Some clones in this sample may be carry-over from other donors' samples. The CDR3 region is CASSTFELRSYNEQFF.